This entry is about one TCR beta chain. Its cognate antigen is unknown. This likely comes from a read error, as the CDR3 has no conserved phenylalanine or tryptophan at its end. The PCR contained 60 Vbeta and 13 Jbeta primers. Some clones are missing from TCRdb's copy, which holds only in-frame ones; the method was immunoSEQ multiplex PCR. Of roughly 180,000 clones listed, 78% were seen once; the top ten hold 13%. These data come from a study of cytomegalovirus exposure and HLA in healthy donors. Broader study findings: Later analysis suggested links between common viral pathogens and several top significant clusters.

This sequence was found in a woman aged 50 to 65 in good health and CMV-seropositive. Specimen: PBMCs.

CDR3 region: CASREVAGSRGYTL. The CDR3 DNA is TGCGCCAGCAGGGAGGTTGCGGGATCAAGGGGCTACACCCTC. This chain connects TRBV5-1 to TRBJ1-2; the D is unclear. The CDR3 has 14 residues. V shed 5 bases and J shed 8 bases, with 19 bases lying between them. Per germline, CDR1 SGHRS and CDR2 YFSETQ.